A selection of T cell receptor beta chains follows, all from one sample in a study of blood T cell repertoires in COVID-19. Sequenced by immunoSEQ multiplex PCR; TCRdb stores in-frame clones only, minus some. The table shows more than 200,000 clones, with approximately 86% occurring only once. Specimen: peripheral blood. Receptors originate from a man aged 25-45 years with active or convalescent COVID-19. Each CDR3 is given with its conserved first and last residue. A D gene is named only where the DNA matches it firmly. Clone size is stated in some rows and not others, as once, few, many or a class when expanded.

TRBJ1-5 | . | TRBV12-3/TRBV12-4 | . | TGTGCCAGCAGTTTAGTCCAAGGGGAGCCCCAGCATTTT | CASSLVQGEPQHF
TRBJ1-5 | TRBD1 | TRBV7-2 | . | TGTGCCAGCAGCAAAGGACAGGGGTGGATTAGCAATCAGCCCCAGCATTTT | CASSKGQGWISNQPQHF
TRBJ1-1 | . | TRBV2 | . | TGTGCCAGCAGTGAAGCGCCCGGGGGGTCGGGTTGGGGCACTGAAGCTTTCTTT | CASSEAPGGSGWGTEAFF
TRBJ1-1 | . | TRBV13 | once | TGTGCCAGCGGGGGCGACACTGAAGCTTTCTTT | CASGGDTEAFF
TRBJ2-2 | . | TRBV11-2 | . | TGTGCCAGCAGCTTAGTGGGGAGGCCGAACACCGGGGAGCTGTTTTTT | CASSLVGRPNTGELFF
TRBJ1-5 | . | TRBV24-1 | . | TGTGCCACCAGTGATCCGCCGGGGCCCCAGCATTTT | CATSDPPGPQHF
TRBJ1-2 | TRBD1 | TRBV6-5 | . | TGTGCCAGCACCGCGTCGTGGGACAGGGGATATGGCTACACCTTC | CASTASWDRGYGYTF
TRBJ1-5 | . | TRBV6-5 | . | TGTGCCAGCATAGAAGTGAGCGCCGGAGGTCCGCCCCAGCATTTT | CASIEVSAGGPPQHF
TRBJ1-2 | TRBD1 | TRBV6-5 | . | TGTGCCAGCAGTCAGCCACAGGGGAATGGCTACACCTTC | CASSQPQGNGYTF
TRBJ1-3 | . | TRBV4-2 | . | TGTGCCAGCAGCCAAGATCGGCGACTTGACGAACTTTCTGGAAACACCATATATTTT | CASSQDRRLDELSGNTIYF
TRBJ2-3 | . | TRBV7-2 | . | TGTGCCAGCAGCCGTTTAACGCTAACTAGCACAGATACGCAGTATTTT | CASSRLTLTSTDTQYF
TRBJ2-1 | . | TRBV2 | few | TGTGCCAGCAGGCCCGGGGTGAGCTCCTACAATGAGCAGTTCTTC | CASRPGVSSYNEQFF
TRBJ1-2 | . | TRBV4-1 | . | TGCGCCAGCAGCCAAGATCCTAACTACTATGGCTACACCTTC | CASSQDPNYYGYTF
TRBJ2-1 | TRBD2 | TRBV3-1/TRBV3-2 | . | TGTGCCAGCAGCCAGGTAGCGGGGGGGCTATACAATGAGCAGTTCTTC | CASSQVAGGLYNEQFF
TRBJ1-6 | . | TRBV7-2 | . | TGTGCCAGCAGCTTTACTCGGGGCTATAATTCACCCCTCCACTTT | CASSFTRGYNSPLHF
TRBJ2-2 | . | TRBV2 | . | TGTGCCAGCAGTGGGCGGGGCGGATTCTTGGGGAACACCGGGGAGCTGTTTTTT | CASSGRGGFLGNTGELFF
TRBJ2-5 | TRBD2 | TRBV7-2 | . | TGTGCCAGCAGCTTTGCCTCGGGACTAAAGGAGACCCAGTACTTC | CASSFASGLKETQYF
TRBJ2-1 | . | TRBV5-1 | . | TGCGCCAGCAGCTTGGATCAGGGTAGGCATGAGCAGTTCTTC | CASSLDQGRHEQFF
TRBJ1-5 | . | TRBV4-2 | once | TGTGCCAGCAGTCCCGGGGGTTCGAGCAATCAGCCCCAGCATTTT | CASSPGGSSNQPQHF
TRBJ1-3 | . | TRBV11-2 | once | TGTGCCAGCAGCCCAGGCCCCCGCAGAAGCTCTGGAAACACCATATATTTT | CASSPGPRRSSGNTIYF
TRBJ2-1 | TRBD2 | TRBV4-3 | few | TGCGCCAGCAGCCAAGACGGGACTAGCGGGGTCGACAATGAGCAGTTCTTC | CASSQDGTSGVDNEQFF
TRBJ1-1 | TRBD1 | TRBV5-8 | . | TGTGCCGGTCTCCCCGGGACAGGGGTTATTGAAGCTTTCTTT | CAGLPGTGVIEAFF
TRBJ1-3 | . | TRBV5-6 | . | TGTGCCAGCAGCTTTGGGGCCGTCAGTGGAAACACCATATATTTT | CASSFGAVSGNTIYF
TRBJ1-2 | . | TRBV21-1 | . | TGTGCCAGCAGACCTCACGACAGGCGGAAATATGGCTACACCTTC | CASRPHDRRKYGYTF
TRBJ1-2 | . | TRBV6-2/TRBV6-3 | . | TGTGCCACCAGTACAGGGTATGGCTACACCTTC | CATSTGYGYTF
TRBJ1-5 | . | TRBV7-9 | . | TGTGCCAGCAGCTTAGGCAGGGCCAATCAGCCCCAGCATTTT | CASSLGRANQPQHF
TRBJ2-1 | TRBD2 | TRBV5-5 | . | TGTGCCAGCAGCCCGCGGGAGCGGACCTACAATGAGCAGTTCTTC | CASSPRERTYNEQFF
TRBJ2-5 | . | TRBV27 | . | TGTGCCAGCAGTTTATGGGGGCCGGGAGAGACCCAGTACTTC | CASSLWGPGETQYF
TRBJ1-1 | TRBD1 | TRBV9 | . | TGTGCCAGCAGCCCTCCCGGGACAGGATCCGAAGCTTTCTTT | CASSPPGTGSEAFF
TRBJ2-1 | TRBD2 | TRBV25-1 | . | TGTGCCAGCAGTGAAGGGCGGGGGGACTACAATGAGCAGTTCTTC | CASSEGRGDYNEQFF
TRBJ2-4 | TRBD2 | TRBV2 | . | TGTGCCACCACGCGGGATAGCGGGGGGGGTAAAAACATTCAGTACTTC | CATTRDSGGGKNIQYF
TRBJ1-1 | . | TRBV28 | . | TGTGCCAGCAGTTTAAGAACAATCACTGAAGCTTTCTTT | CASSLRTITEAFF
TRBJ2-7 | TRBD2 | TRBV2 | . | TGTGCCAGCAGTCCTAGCGGGGGGCCGCCCTACGAGCAGTACTTC | CASSPSGGPPYEQYF
TRBJ2-2 | TRBD1 | TRBV9 | . | TGTGCCAGCAGCGTAGGGCAGGGGGTAGCCGGGGAGCTGTTTTTT | CASSVGQGVAGELFF
TRBJ2-7 | TRBD2 | TRBV2 | . | TGTGCCAGCAGTGAATCGGGGGGGGAATCCTACGAGCAGTACTTC | CASSESGGESYEQYF
TRBJ1-5 | . | TRBV19 | . | TGTGCCAGTAGTAGCCCCCCAGGGGCGAAGCAGCCCCAGCATTTT | CASSSPPGAKQPQHF
TRBJ1-5 | TRBD1 | TRBV18 | . | TGTGCCAGCTCACCCCCGGGACAGGGGGGTAGTCAGCCCCAGCATTTT | CASSPPGQGGSQPQHF
TRBJ2-6 | . | TRBV4-2 | . | TGTGCCAGCAGCCAAGATCGGGACTCTGGGGCCAACGTCCTGACTTTC | CASSQDRDSGANVLTF
TRBJ2-7 | TRBD1 | TRBV19 | . | TGTGCCAGTAGTATCGAACAGGGGGTCTCCTACGAGCAGTACTTC | CASSIEQGVSYEQYF
TRBJ1-1 | TRBD1 | TRBV7-9 | . | TGTGCCAGCAGCTTACAGGGGGGTACCACTGAAGCTTTCTTT | CASSLQGGTTEAFF
TRBJ1-5 | . | TRBV3-1/TRBV3-2 | . | TGTGCCAGCAGCCAAGATTTTGGCCGGGATCAGCCCCAGCATTTT | CASSQDFGRDQPQHF
TRBJ2-2 | TRBD2 | TRBV4-2 | . | TGTGCCAGCAGCCAACCAGGTCGCGGGGGGGCGTCCGGGGAGCTGTTTTTT | CASSQPGRGGASGELFF
TRBJ2-7 | . | TRBV11-2 | . | TGTGCCAGCAGCTTAGCTCAGGGTCCCCCCGAGCAGTACTTC | CASSLAQGPPEQYF
TRBJ2-3 | . | TRBV19 | . | TGTGCCAGTAAGGGGGATTTTTCCACAGATACGCAGTATTTT | CASKGDFSTDTQYF
TRBJ1-2 | . | TRBV6-5 | . | TGTGCCAGCGCGAGGGACTCAACTAACTATGGCTACACCTTC | CASARDSTNYGYTF
TRBJ2-1 | TRBD2 | TRBV6-2/TRBV6-3 | . | TGTGCCAGCAGTTTAACTAGCGGGTCCCTCTCCTACAATGAGCAGTTCTTC | CASSLTSGSLSYNEQFF
TRBJ2-7 | TRBD1 | TRBV7-2 | . | TGTGCCAGCAGCTTAGATTCGGGACAGGGTTTCGGAGAGCAGTACTTC | CASSLDSGQGFGEQYF
TRBJ2-6 | TRBD1 | TRBV9 | . | TGTGCCAGCAGCGCGGACCGGGACAGAGGCTCTGGGGCCAACGTCCTGACTTTC | CASSADRDRGSGANVLTF
TRBJ1-1 | . | TRBV11-2 | . | TGTGCCAGCAGCTTTCAGCGCGAAGCTTTCTTT | CASSFQREAFF
TRBJ1-5 | TRBD1 | TRBV7-9 | few | TGTGCCAGCAGCCTCCAGGGGGACAATCAGCCCCAGCATTTT | CASSLQGDNQPQHF
TRBJ1-2 | . | TRBV30 | . | TGTGCCTGGACTCCATCTCAGGGGTATGGCTACACCTTC | CAWTPSQGYGYTF
TRBJ2-2 | . | TRBV29-1 | . | TGCAGCGCGAGGGAGGGGGTGAACACCGGGGAGCTGTTTTTT | CSAREGVNTGELFF
TRBJ1-1 | . | TRBV3-1/TRBV3-2 | . | TGTGCCAGCAGCCTACGGGGACAGAACACTGAAGCTTTCTTT | CASSLRGQNTEAFF